What follows are 21 T cell receptor beta chains derived from one specimen sequenced in a study of shared clonotypes between healthy human individuals. Some clones are missing from TCRdb's copy, which holds only in-frame ones; the method was immunoSEQ multiplex PCR. The sample records some 300,000 clones, about 70% being singletons. The sample taken for sequencing was memory CD4+ T cells sorted from blood. Subset defined: CD45RA-negative fraction. These TCRs come from a man aged 25-45 years in good health.

The chain uses TRBV28 and TRBJ2-2; TRBD2 matches at 11 bases. There are 16 residues in the CDR3. V shed 10 bases and J 0 bases; nucleotides not matched to a gene: 7. Per the germline V gene, CDR1 is MDHEN and CDR2 is SYDVKM. The CDR3 reads CATLTSGATNTGELFF. In DNA, the CDR3 is TGTGCCACCCTGACTAGCGGGGCCACGAACACCGGGGAGCTGTTTTTT.

The table lists this clone with a count of one. The V call is TRBV23-1, the J call TRBJ2-7; unclear D gene. TRBV23-1 is sorted into the ORF group, with uncertain function. This CDR3 region has 13 residues. V was trimmed by 9 bases and J by 4 bases, leaving 16 bases between them. CDR3 sequence reads: CASPGQHSYEQYF. In nucleotides, the CDR3 is TGCGCCAGTCCCGGGCAACACAGTTACGAGCAGTACTTC.

The chain has TRBV6-1 and TRBJ1-1; TRBD1 agrees at 7 bases. Per the germline V gene, CDR1 is MNHNS and CDR2 is SASEGT. CDR3 length equals 15 residues. J was trimmed by 3 bases and V by 2 bases; bases with no gene match: 6. Here the CDR3 reads CASSEHMQGDTEAFF. Here the CDR3 DNA reads TGTGCCAGCAGTGAACATATGCAGGGGGACACTGAAGCTTTCTTT.

This clone was seen once. This rearrangement joins TRBV5-6 to TRBJ2-1; 14 bases match TRBD2. J lost 8 bases, V lost 0 bases, and 4 bases had no gene match. The CDR3 has 16 amino acids. The germline V gene encodes CDR1 SGHDT and CDR2 YYEEEE. In DNA form, the CDR3 reads TGTGCCAGCAGCTTGGTGGGACTAGCGGGAGAAGATGAGCAGTTCTTC. Encoded protein: CASSLVGLAGEDEQFF.

The rearrangement joins TRBV27 to TRBJ2-5; tentatively, D is TRBD2 (5 bases). V was cut by 4 bases and J by 4 bases, with 16 bases left in between. This CDR3 has 15 amino acids. The germline gives CDR1 MNHEY, CDR2 SMNVEV (reference sequence). The CDR3 sequence: CASSSHEGVGETQYF. The CDR3 DNA reads as TGTGCCAGCAGTTCCCACGAGGGAGTGGGAGAGACCCAGTACTTC.

This chain uses TRBV10-3 with TRBJ1-5; D gene unclear. This CDR3 region has 13 residues. Germline-derived CDR1 and CDR2 are ENHRY and SYGVKD. V was cut by 10 bases and J by 3 bases, with 13 bases left in between. CDR3 region: CATSYGDNQPQHF. As DNA, the CDR3 is TGTGCCACCTCCTACGGCGACAATCAGCCCCAGCATTTT.

The chain joins TRBV5-4 to TRBJ2-6; 13 bases agree with TRBD2. The CDR3 sequence is 17 residues long. Germline V gives CDR1 SGHNT, CDR2 YYREEE (reference sequence). V was clipped by 3 bases and J by 1 base; unmatched bases: 1. CDR3 sequence reads: CASSSTSGRSGANVLTF. The DNA of the CDR3 is TGTGCCAGCAGCTCGACTAGCGGGAGGTCTGGGGCCAACGTCCTGACTTTC.

This rearrangement joins TRBV28 to TRBJ1-4; 7 nucleotides align to TRBD1. The germline V gene encodes CDR1 MDHEN and CDR2 SYDVKM. V was clipped by 5 bases and J by 0 bases; unmatched bases: 0. This CDR3 contains 14 residues. The CDR3 region has the DNA TGTGCCAGCAGTGGGACAGCAACTAATGAAAAACTGTTTTTT. The encoded protein is CASSGTATNEKLFF.

V gene TRBV2 combines with J gene TRBJ2-5, with D tentatively TRBD1 (6 bases). Trimming left V 8 bases short and J 3 bases short, with 16 bases between. The CDR3 has 14 amino acids. Germline assignment: CDR1 SNHLY and CDR2 FYNNEI. The CDR3 nucleotides read TGTGCCAGCGGTCCGAACAGGGATGAAGAGACCCAGTACTTC. Its translation: CASGPNRDEETQYF.

V gene TRBV12-5 combines with J gene TRBJ2-1, with D uncertain. This CDR3 contains 15 residues. The germline V gene has CDR1 LGHNT and CDR2 FRNRAP. V was clipped by 5 bases and J by 8 bases, with 19 bases between them. The CDR3 sequence: CASGPDLAPSDEQFF. In DNA form, the CDR3 reads TGTGCTAGTGGTCCTGACTTAGCCCCTAGTGATGAGCAGTTCTTC.

In this sample, this clone turned up a few times. V is TRBV5-1 and J is TRBJ2-6; D perhaps matches TRBD1 (5 bases). Germline V gene data show CDR1 as SGHRS and CDR2 as YFSETQ. The CDR3 consists of 16 residues. V lost 3 bases to trimming and J lost 4 bases, with 14 bases between them. The CDR3: CASSYPLGAGANVLTF. Here the CDR3 DNA reads TGCGCCAGCAGCTACCCTCTAGGGGCCGGGGCCAACGTCCTGACTTTC.

This clone was seen a few times. The chain employs TRBV19 and TRBJ1-5, with D maybe TRBD1 (5 bases). The length of the CDR3 is 17 residues. Per the germline V gene, CDR1 is LNHDA and CDR2 is SQIVND (reference sequence). V shed 6 bases and J shed 3 bases, with 21 bases lying between them. This chain's CDR3 is CASRIRTSDSTNQPQHF. CDR3 in DNA: TGTGCCAGTAGGATAAGGACCTCTGACAGTACCAATCAGCCCCAGCATTTT.

The chain employs TRBV7-3 and TRBJ2-7, with TRBD1 matching 9 bases. Unmatched junction bases numbered 4, after V lost 4 bases and J lost 6 bases. The germline V gene has CDR1 SGHTA and CDR2 FQGTGA. The CDR3 loop spans 13 amino acids. The CDR3 loop reads CASSSQGAAEQYF. CDR3 sequence (DNA): TGTGCCAGCAGCTCACAGGGGGCGGCCGAGCAGTACTTC.

The chain uses TRBV6-6 and TRBJ1-2; D is ambiguous. Germline loops: CDR1 MNHNY, CDR2 SVGAGI (reference sequence). V was shortened by 6 bases and J by 5 bases, with 13 bases between the two germline ends. The CDR3 runs 13 residues. CDR3 amino acids: CASRSSTSYGYTF. CDR3 DNA: TGTGCCAGCAGATCCTCGACGTCGTATGGCTACACCTTC.

This clone was seen repeatedly, ten times or more. The rearrangement uses TRBV13 and TRBJ2-7; 7 bases align to TRBD2. This CDR3 is built from 14 residues. V lost 2 bases, J lost 2 bases, and 3 bases stayed unmatched. In germline, CDR1 is PRHDT, CDR2 FYEKMQ (reference sequence). The CDR3 protein is CASSLPGGAYEQYF. As DNA, the CDR3 is TGTGCCAGCAGCTTACCGGGAGGTGCCTACGAGCAGTACTTC. The full variable domain, in which reference TRBV13 and TRBJ2-7 provide the parts outside the CDR3, is AAGVIQSPRHLIKEKRETATLKCYPIPRHDTVYWYQQGPGQDPQFLISFYEKMQSDKGSIPDRFSAQQFSDYHSELNMSSLELGDSALYFCASSLPGGAYEQYFGPGTRLTVT.

The chain employs TRBV27 and TRBJ2-6; either TRBD1 or TRBD2 may supply D (5 bases each). The CDR3 spans 19 residues. Germline V CDR1 and CDR2: MNHEY, SMNVEV (reference sequence). V was cut by 4 bases and J by 1 base, with 20 bases left in between. The DNA of the CDR3 is TGTGCCAGCAGTTCCCCTAGGTTTCAAGAGGGGTCTGGGGCCAACGTCCTGACTTTC. Translated: CASSSPRFQEGSGANVLTF.

The chain joins TRBV27 to TRBJ2-7; no reliable D call. Near its end, the DNA agrees better with TRBJ2-5, so the J call may be wrong. CDR1 is MNHEY, CDR2 SMNVEV, per germline (reference sequence). This CDR3 region has 13 residues. CDR3 in DNA: TGTGCCAGCAGTTTATCCGCCCAAGAGACCCAGTACTTC. It translates to CASSLSAQETQYF.

The V call is TRBV7-9, the J call TRBJ2-3, with 10 bases matching TRBD2. Germline-derived CDR1 and CDR2 are SEHNR and FQNEAQ (reference sequence). With 3 bases clipped from V and 1 base from J, the junction kept 4 bases outside the gene matches. CDR3 length equals 16 residues. The CDR3 nucleotides read TGTGCCAGCAGCTTGACTAGCGGGTCGGGCACAGATACGCAGTATTTT. The encoded protein is CASSLTSGSGTDTQYF.

The chain's CDR3 is CASRSTADYEAFF. Written as DNA, the CDR3 is TGTGCCAGCAGGTCGACAGCCGACTATGAAGCTTTCTTT. The chain links TRBV6-1 to TRBJ1-1, with D perhaps matching TRBD1 (5 bases). Trimming left V 6 bases short and J 7 bases short, with 15 bases between. CDR3 size: 13 residues. Per germline, CDR1 MNHNS and CDR2 SASEGT.

This clone has only a few counts. The rearrangement joins TRBV12-2 to TRBJ1-5. TRBV12-2 corresponds to a pseudogene. CDR3 length: 17 residues. The CDR3 DNA reads TGTGCAAGTCGCTTAGCAGGCTGCCAAATGGGCAATCAGCCCCAGCATTTT. This sequence encodes CASRLAGCQMGNQPQHF.

The chain couples TRBV29-1 to TRBJ1-4; 7 nucleotides agree with TRBD1. V lost 2 bases, J lost 5 bases, and 5 bases stayed unmatched. The CDR3 has 14 amino acids. The germline V gene has CDR1 SQVTM and CDR2 ANQGSEA. CDR3 nucleotides: TGCAGCGTTGAAAGGACAGGCTCAAATGAAAAACTGTTTTTT. This translates into CSVERTGSNEKLFF. The full variable domain, completed using reference TRBV29-1 and TRBJ1-4, is SAVISQKPSRDICQRGTSLTIQCQVDSQVTMMFWYRQQPGQSLTLIATANQGSEATYESGFVIDKFPISRPNLTFSTLTVSNMSPEDSSIYLCSVERTGSNEKLFFGSGTQLSVL.